A selection of T cell receptor beta chains follows, all from one sample in a study of blood T cell repertoires in COVID-19. Clones were read by immunoSEQ multiplex PCR, and TCRdb kept only the in-frame ones, dropping some. The sample shows about 140,000 clones, approximately 81% of them seen only once. The specimen was PBMCs or T cells enriched from blood (not recorded which). These receptors were taken from a man between 40 and 49 years old with acute COVID-19. CDR3s include the opening cysteine and the closing phenylalanine or tryptophan. D genes are given only for firm matches. Not every row has a clone size; where given, it reads once, few, many or a size class.

>.|TRBJ2-1|TRBV3-1/TRBV3-2|.
CASSLQAGKQFF
TGTGCCAGCAGCCTGCAGGCCGGTAAGCAGTTCTTC
>.|TRBJ2-7|TRBV18|once
CASSPGQLEQYF
TGTGCCAGCTCACCGGGACAACTCGAGCAGTACTTC
>TRBD1|TRBJ1-1|TRBV28|.
CASMTGGAWTEAFF
TGTGCCAGCATGACAGGGGGCGCGTGGACTGAAGCTTTCTTT
>.|TRBJ1-2|TRBV4-3|.
CASSPARTVNYGYTF
TGCGCCAGCAGCCCCGCCCGGACAGTTAACTATGGCTACACCTTC
>TRBD1|TRBJ2-7|TRBV3-1/TRBV3-2|few
CASSQEGTGENEQYF
TGTGCCAGCAGCCAAGAAGGGACAGGGGAAAACGAGCAGTACTTC
>TRBD1|TRBJ2-7|TRBV10-1|.
CASSGSDTGTGAYEQYF
TGCGCCAGCAGTGGAAGTGATACCGGGACAGGGGCCTACGAGCAGTACTTC
>.|TRBJ2-5|TRBV24-1|few
CATSDPSGLQTQYF
TGTGCCACCAGTGATCCGTCAGGGTTACAGACCCAGTACTTC
>.|TRBJ2-5|TRBV28|.
CASSFGDTKETQYF
TGTGCCAGCAGTTTCGGGGACACTAAAGAGACCCAGTACTTC
>TRBD1|TRBJ1-4|TRBV7-2|.
CASSLLLQGVEKLFF
TGTGCCAGCAGCTTGTTATTACAGGGGGTGGAAAAACTGTTTTTT
>TRBD2|TRBJ2-4|TRBV4-2|once
CASSQDAGENSNIQYF
TGTGCCAGCAGCCAAGATGCGGGGGAGAACTCGAACATTCAGTACTTC
>.|TRBJ2-5|TRBV5-4|.
CASSQDRGTQYF
TGTGCCAGCAGTCAGGACAGAGGGACCCAGTACTTC
>.|TRBJ2-6|TRBV28|.
CASSPTALGANVLTF
TGTGCCAGCAGTCCGACAGCCTTAGGGGCCAACGTCCTGACTTTC
>TRBD2|TRBJ2-3|TRBV7-9|.
CASSTQLAVLTDTQYF
TGTGCCAGCAGCACCCAACTAGCGGTACTTACAGATACGCAGTATTTT
>.|TRBJ1-2|TRBV28|.
CASSLAYRRPNKTNYGYTF
TGTGCCAGCAGTTTAGCTTACAGGCGACCGAATAAGACTAACTATGGCTACACCTTC
>.|TRBJ2-3|TRBV29-1|.
CSVTGPEGTQYF
TGCAGCGTCACCGGACCGGAGGGTACGCAGTATTTT
>.|TRBJ1-1|TRBV23-1|.
CASWSVSGTKTLPGYTEAFF
TGCGCCAGCTGGTCAGTTTCCGGAACCAAGACATTGCCAGGCTACACTGAAGCTTTCTTT
>TRBD2|TRBJ2-3|TRBV10-3|.
CAISPEPLAGPPTDTQYF
TGTGCCATCAGCCCCGAACCTCTAGCGGGGCCCCCCACAGATACGCAGTATTTT
>TRBD1|TRBJ1-6|TRBV28|.
CASRTGGESPLHF
TGTGCCAGCAGAACAGGGGGCGAATCACCCCTCCACTTT
>TRBD2|TRBJ2-1|TRBV2|.
CASSEERGGNNEQFF
TGTGCCAGCAGTGAAGAGCGGGGGGGGAACAATGAGCAGTTCTTC
>TRBD2|TRBJ2-1|TRBV4-2|.
CASSQVLAGVYNEQFF
TGTGCCAGCAGCCAAGTCCTAGCGGGGGTATACAATGAGCAGTTCTTC
>TRBD2|TRBJ2-5|TRBV7-6|.
CASSLEGSWGGRAETQYF
TGTGCCAGCAGCTTAGAGGGATCTTGGGGCGGGAGGGCCGAGACCCAGTACTTC
>.|TRBJ1-2|TRBV24-1|.
CATSDPTVGAYGYTF
TGTGCCACCAGTGATCCTACTGTGGGGGCCTATGGCTACACCTTC